One and the same sample provided the 6 T cell receptor beta chains below, sequenced in a study of OX40 agonist ivuxolimab in advanced cancers. Libraries were prepared by immunoSEQ multiplex PCR; TCRdb keeps only in-frame clonotypes and omits some of them. The profile shows roughly 64,000 clones, about four fifths of them singletons. The sample in question was CD4+ or CD8+ T cells sorted from blood, obtained in a trial of the OX40 agonist ivuxolimab. Receptors were obtained from an adult with an advanced solid tumor such as melanoma, head and neck, liver or kidney cancer.

This chain links TRBV6-5 with TRBJ2-3; D tentatively reads TRBD1 or TRBD2 (5 bases each). Trimming left V 8 bases short and J 1 base short, with 16 bases between. The CDR3 length is 15 residues. Per germline, CDR1 MNHEY and CDR2 SVGAGI. The DNA of the CDR3 is TGTGCCAGCCGTAGCGCAGGGAAGGGCACAGATACGCAGTATTTT. This translates into CASRSAGKGTDTQYF.

V and J are TRBV6-6 and TRBJ1-1; D uncertain. The CDR3 is 13 residues long. V was clipped by 6 bases and J by 4 bases, with 12 bases between them. Germline values: CDR1 MNHNY, CDR2 SVGAGI (reference sequence). The CDR3 sequence: CASSIFYSTEAFF. The CDR3 DNA reads as TGTGCCAGCAGCATATTTTACTCCACTGAAGCTTTCTTT.

This chain uses TRBV5-1 with TRBJ2-7, with D unresolved. This CDR3 contains 16 residues. V was clipped by 3 bases and J by 6 bases, with 22 bases between them. The germline gives CDR1 SGHRS, CDR2 YFSETQ. CDR3: CASSSRVGSDSREQYF. CDR3 nucleotide sequence: TGCGCCAGCAGCTCTAGAGTAGGCAGTGACTCCCGCGAGCAGTACTTC. Full variable domain (outside the CDR3, taken from reference TRBV5-1 and TRBJ2-7): KAGVTQTPRYLIKTRGQQVTLSCSPISGHRSVSWYQQTPGQGLQFLFEYFSETQRNKGNFPGRFSGRQFSNSRSEMNVSTLELGDSALYLCASSSRVGSDSREQYFGPGTRLTVT.

The chain carries TRBV12-1 and TRBJ1-2; the tabulated D call, TRBD1, remains unverified against the DNA. TRBV12-1 is termed a pseudogene. CDR3 length: 15 residues. The CDR3 here is CASIDVKQGRIGYTF. CDR3 DNA sequence: TGTGCCAGCATCGATGTTAAACAGGGCAGAATTGGCTACACCTTC.

This chain uses TRBV9 with TRBJ2-7, with D possibly being TRBD1 (5 bases). CDR3 size: 17 residues. Deletions cut 0 bases from V and 7 bases from J, with 23 bases between. Germline values: CDR1 SGDLS, CDR2 YYNGEE. The CDR3: CASSVVGTSTATTEQYF. CDR3 DNA: TGTGCCAGCAGCGTAGTAGGAACCTCGACAGCCACTACAGAGCAGTACTTC.

The chain joins TRBV7-2 to TRBJ1-5; D uncertain. The V gene lost 4 bases and the J gene lost 9 bases, with 16 bases spanning the gap. Per germline, CDR1 SGHTA and CDR2 FQGNSA. The CDR3 spans 14 residues. The CDR3 spells CASSSGGGLAPQHF. Here the CDR3 DNA reads TGTGCCAGCAGCTCCGGTGGAGGGCTTGCGCCCCAGCATTTT.